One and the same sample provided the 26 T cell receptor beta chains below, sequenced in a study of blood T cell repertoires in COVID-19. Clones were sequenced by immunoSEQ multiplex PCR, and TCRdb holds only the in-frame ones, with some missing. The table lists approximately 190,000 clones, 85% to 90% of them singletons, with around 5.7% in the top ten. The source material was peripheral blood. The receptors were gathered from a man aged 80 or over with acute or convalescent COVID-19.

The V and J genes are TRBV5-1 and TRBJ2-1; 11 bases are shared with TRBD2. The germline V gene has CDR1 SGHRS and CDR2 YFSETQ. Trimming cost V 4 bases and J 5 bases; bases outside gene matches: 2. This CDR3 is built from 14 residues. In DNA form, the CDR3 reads TGCGCCAGCAGCACTAGCGGGGGAAACAATGAGCAGTTCTTC. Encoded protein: CASSTSGGNNEQFF. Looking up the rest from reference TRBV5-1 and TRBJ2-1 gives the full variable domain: KAGVTQTPRYLIKTRGQQVTLSCSPISGHRSVSWYQQTPGQGLQFLFEYFSETQRNKGNFPGRFSGRQFSNSRSEMNVSTLELGDSALYLCASSTSGGNNEQFFGPGTRLTVL.

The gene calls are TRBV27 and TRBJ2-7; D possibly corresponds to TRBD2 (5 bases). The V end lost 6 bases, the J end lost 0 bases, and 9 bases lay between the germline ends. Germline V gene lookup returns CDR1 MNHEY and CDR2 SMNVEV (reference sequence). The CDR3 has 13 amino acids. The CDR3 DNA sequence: TGTGCCAGCAGACTGAGCGGCTCCTACGAGCAGTACTTC. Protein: CASRLSGSYEQYF.

The CDR3 DNA follows: TGCGCCAGCAGCTTCCGGGGTAGCGGGAGTGATGAGCAGTTCTTC. Translated, it gives CASSFRGSGSDEQFF. The chain combines TRBV5-1 with TRBJ2-1; 9 nucleotides line up with TRBD2. The CDR3 runs 15 residues. With 2 bases clipped from V and 8 bases from J, the junction kept 8 bases outside the gene matches. From germline, CDR1 is SGHRS and CDR2 YFSETQ.

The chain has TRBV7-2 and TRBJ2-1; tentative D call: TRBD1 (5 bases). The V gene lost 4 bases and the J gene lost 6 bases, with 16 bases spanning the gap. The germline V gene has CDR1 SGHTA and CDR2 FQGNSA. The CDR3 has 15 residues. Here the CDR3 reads CASSWGLERSNEQFF. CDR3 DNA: TGTGCCAGCAGCTGGGGCCTCGAACGGTCCAATGAGCAGTTCTTC.

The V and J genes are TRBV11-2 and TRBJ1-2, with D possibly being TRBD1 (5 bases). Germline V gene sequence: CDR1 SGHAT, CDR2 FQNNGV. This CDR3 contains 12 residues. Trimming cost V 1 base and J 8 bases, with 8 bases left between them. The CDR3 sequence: CASSLGWGGYTF. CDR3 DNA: TGTGCCAGCAGCTTAGGTTGGGGCGGCTACACCTTC.

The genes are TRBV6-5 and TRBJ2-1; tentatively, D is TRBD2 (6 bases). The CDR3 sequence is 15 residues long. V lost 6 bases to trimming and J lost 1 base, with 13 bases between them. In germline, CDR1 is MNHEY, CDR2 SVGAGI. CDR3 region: CASSSEDYSYNEQFF. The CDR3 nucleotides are TGTGCCAGCAGCTCTGAGGACTATTCCTACAATGAGCAGTTCTTC.

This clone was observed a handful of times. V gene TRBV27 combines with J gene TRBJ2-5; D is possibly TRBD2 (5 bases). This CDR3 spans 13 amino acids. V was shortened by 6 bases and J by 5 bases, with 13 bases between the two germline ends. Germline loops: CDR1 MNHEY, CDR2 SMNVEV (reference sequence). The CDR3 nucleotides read TGTGCCAGCAGACCCCTCGGGGTGGAGACCCAGTACTTC. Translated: CASRPLGVETQYF.

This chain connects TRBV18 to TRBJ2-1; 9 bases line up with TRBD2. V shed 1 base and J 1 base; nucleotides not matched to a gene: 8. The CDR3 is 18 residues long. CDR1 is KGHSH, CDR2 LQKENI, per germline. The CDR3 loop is CASSPLSAAGGSYNEQFF. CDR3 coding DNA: TGTGCCAGCTCACCACTTTCCGCCGCGGGAGGGTCCTACAATGAGCAGTTCTTC.

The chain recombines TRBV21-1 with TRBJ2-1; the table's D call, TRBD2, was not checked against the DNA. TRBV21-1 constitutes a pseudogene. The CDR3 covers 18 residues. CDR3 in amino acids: CASSNWLAGGPYNDEQFF. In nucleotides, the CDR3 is TGTGCCAGCAGCAACTGGCTAGCGGGAGGGCCCTATAACGATGAGCAGTTCTTC.

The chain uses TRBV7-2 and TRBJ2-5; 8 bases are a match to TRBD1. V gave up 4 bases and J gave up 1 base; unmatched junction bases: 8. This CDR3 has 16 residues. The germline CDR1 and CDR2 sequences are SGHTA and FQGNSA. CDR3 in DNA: TGTGCCAGCAGCTCCCGGACAGGGTACGCCCAAGAGACCCAGTACTTC. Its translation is CASSSRTGYAQETQYF.

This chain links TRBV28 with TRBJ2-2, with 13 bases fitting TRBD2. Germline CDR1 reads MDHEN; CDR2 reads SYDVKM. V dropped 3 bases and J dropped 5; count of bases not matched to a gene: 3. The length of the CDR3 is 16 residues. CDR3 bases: TGTGCCAGCAGTTTGAGGACTAGCGGGAGTACCGGGGAGCTGTTTTTT. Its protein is CASSLRTSGSTGELFF.

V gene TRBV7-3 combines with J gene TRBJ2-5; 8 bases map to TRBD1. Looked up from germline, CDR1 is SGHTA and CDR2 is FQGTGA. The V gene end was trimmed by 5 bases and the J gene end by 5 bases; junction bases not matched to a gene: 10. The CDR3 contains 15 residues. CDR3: CASSTGSGGPETQYF. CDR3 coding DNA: TGTGCCAGCAGCACAGGGTCAGGGGGCCCCGAGACCCAGTACTTC.

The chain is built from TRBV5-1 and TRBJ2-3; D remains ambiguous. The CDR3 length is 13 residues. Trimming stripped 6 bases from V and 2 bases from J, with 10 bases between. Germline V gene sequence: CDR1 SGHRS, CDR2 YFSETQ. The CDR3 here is CASNGPNTDTQYF. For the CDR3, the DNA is TGCGCCAGCAACGGTCCTAACACAGATACGCAGTATTTT.

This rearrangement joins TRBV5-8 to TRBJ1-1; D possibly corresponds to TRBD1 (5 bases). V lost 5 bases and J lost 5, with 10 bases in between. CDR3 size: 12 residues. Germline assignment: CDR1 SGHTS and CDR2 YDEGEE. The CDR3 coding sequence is TGTGCCAGCAGGATCTCAGGGACTGAAGCTTTCTTT. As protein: CASRISGTEAFF.

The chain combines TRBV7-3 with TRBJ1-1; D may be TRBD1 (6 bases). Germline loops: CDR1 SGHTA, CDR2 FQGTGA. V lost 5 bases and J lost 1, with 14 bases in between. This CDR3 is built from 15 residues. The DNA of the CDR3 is TGTGCCAGCAGCCCGGGGGGGCAAAAGAACACTGAAGCTTTCTTT. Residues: CASSPGGQKNTEAFF. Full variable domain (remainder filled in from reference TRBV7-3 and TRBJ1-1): GAGVSQTPSNKVTEKGKYVELRCDPISGHTALYWYRQSLGQGPEFLIYFQGTGAADDSGLPNDRFFAVRPEGSVSTLKIQRTERGDSAVYLCASSPGGQKNTEAFFGQGTRLTVV.

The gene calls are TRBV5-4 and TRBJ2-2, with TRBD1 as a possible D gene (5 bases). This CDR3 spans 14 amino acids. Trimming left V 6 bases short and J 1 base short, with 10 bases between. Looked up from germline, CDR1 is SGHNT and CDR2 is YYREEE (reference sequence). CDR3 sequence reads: CASKGERNTGELFF. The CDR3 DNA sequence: TGTGCCAGCAAAGGGGAAAGGAACACCGGGGAGCTGTTTTTT.

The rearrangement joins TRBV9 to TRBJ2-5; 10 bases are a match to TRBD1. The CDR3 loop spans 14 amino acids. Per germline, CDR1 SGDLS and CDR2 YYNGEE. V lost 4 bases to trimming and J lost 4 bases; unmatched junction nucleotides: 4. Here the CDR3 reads CASSPRTGGETQYF. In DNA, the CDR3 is TGTGCCAGCAGCCCACGGACAGGGGGAGAGACCCAGTACTTC. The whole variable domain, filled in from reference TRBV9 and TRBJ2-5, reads DSGVTQTPKHLITATGQRVTLRCSPRSGDLSVYWYQQSLDQGLQFLIQYYNGEERAKGNILERFSAQQFPDLHSELNLSSLELGDSALYFCASSPRTGGETQYFGPGTRLLVL.

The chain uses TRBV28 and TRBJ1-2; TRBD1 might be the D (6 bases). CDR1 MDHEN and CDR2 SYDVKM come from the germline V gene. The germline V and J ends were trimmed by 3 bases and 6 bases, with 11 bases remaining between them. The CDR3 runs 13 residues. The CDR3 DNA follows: TGTGCCAGCAGTTTCGCAGGGGTTAATGGCTACACCTTC. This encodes CASSFAGVNGYTF.

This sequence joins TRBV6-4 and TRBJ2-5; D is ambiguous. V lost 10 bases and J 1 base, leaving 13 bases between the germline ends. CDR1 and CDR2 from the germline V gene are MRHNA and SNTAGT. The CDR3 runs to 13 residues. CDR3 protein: CAIVTIAQETQYF. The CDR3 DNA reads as TGTGCCATCGTTACTATCGCCCAAGAGACCCAGTACTTC.

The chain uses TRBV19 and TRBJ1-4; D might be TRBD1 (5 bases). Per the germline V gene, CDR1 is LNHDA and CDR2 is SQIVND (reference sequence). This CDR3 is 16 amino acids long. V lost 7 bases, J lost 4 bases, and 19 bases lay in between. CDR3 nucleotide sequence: TGTGCCAGTACCCAATTGGGGCGACACGGTAATGAAAAACTGTTTTTT. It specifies CASTQLGRHGNEKLFF.

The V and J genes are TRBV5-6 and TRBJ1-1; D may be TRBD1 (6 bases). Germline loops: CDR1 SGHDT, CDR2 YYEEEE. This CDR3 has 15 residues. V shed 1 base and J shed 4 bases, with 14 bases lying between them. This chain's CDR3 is CASSLYPGQSTEAFF. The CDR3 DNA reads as TGTGCCAGCAGCTTGTACCCAGGACAGTCCACTGAAGCTTTCTTT.

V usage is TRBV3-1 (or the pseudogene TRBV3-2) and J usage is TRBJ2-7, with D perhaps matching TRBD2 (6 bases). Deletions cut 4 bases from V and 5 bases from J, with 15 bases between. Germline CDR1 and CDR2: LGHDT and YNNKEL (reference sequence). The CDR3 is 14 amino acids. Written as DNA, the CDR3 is TGTGCCAGCAGCCCTAGTCGGGAGTCGAACGAGCAGTACGTC. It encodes CASSPSRESNEQYV.

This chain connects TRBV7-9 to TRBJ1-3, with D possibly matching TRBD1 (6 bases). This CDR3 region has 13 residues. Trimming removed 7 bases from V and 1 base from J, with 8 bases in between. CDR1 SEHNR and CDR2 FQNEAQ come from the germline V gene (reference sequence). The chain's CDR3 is CASITGSGNTIYF. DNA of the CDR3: TGTGCCAGCATCACAGGGTCTGGAAACACCATATATTTT.

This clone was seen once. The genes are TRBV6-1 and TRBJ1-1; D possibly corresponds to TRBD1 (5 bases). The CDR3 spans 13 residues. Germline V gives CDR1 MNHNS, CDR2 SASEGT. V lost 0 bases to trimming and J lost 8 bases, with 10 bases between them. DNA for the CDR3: TGTGCCAGCAGTGAAGCCAGGGTACGGGAAGCTTTCTTT. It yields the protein CASSEARVREAFF.

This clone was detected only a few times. The CDR3 region is CASSRQSSGNTIYF. DNA for the CDR3: TGTGCCAGCAGCCGACAGAGCTCTGGAAACACCATATATTTT. The V call is TRBV3-1 (or the pseudogene TRBV3-2), the J call TRBJ1-3, with a possible D match to TRBD1 (5 bases). The germline gives CDR1 LGHDT, CDR2 YNNKEL (reference sequence). CDR3 length: 14 residues. The V end lost 4 bases, the J end lost 0 bases, and 7 bases lay between the germline ends.

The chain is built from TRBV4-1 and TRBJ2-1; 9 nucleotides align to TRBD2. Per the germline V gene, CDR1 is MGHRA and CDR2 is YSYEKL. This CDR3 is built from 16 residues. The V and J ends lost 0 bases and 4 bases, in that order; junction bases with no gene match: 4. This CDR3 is CASSQEGLAGYNEQFF. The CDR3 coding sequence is TGCGCCAGCAGCCAAGAGGGTCTAGCGGGGTACAATGAGCAGTTCTTC.